This T cell receptor (beta chain) was captured by sequencing in a study of T cell responses to AZD1222 COVID-19 vaccine. V lost 6 bases and J lost 0, with 9 bases in between. This CDR3 comprises 15 residues. Germline CDR1 and CDR2: WSHSY and SAAADI. Generated by immunoSEQ multiplex PCR, the TCRdb table keeps only in-frame clones and is missing some. The data hold around 96,000 clones, with nearly 90% observed a single time. This receptor was identified in an adult in good health. The rearrangement joins TRBV10-2 to TRBJ1-6; unclear D gene. The input for sequencing was peripheral blood, taken on day 0 of AZD1222 vaccination. The chain's CDR3 is CASRADSSYNSPLHF. CDR3 sequence (DNA): TGCGCCAGCAGGGCCGATAGCTCCTATAATTCACCCCTCCACTTT.